Below, one TCR beta chain is given with its context. The antigen is not known. The tumor samples were collected prior to definitive surgery or chemotherapy. This entry comes from a study of high-grade serous ovarian cancer treatment subgroups. Study summary: Samples averaged approximately 13,000 reads and about 7,500 unique TCR beta rearrangements. Findings and limits, study-wide: Bulk tumor TCR sequencing gave no spatial information. Repertoire similarity ranged roughly 0.095 to 0.8 between tumors of one patient.

Clones were sequenced by immunoSEQ multiplex PCR, and TCRdb holds only the in-frame ones, with some missing. The sample records roughly 2,400 clones, around 80% being singletons. Sample: tumor tissue. The sequence came from a human donor with high-grade serous ovarian cancer.

The CDR3 DNA sequence: TGTGCCAGCTCACCCGGGACAGGGAACAATCAGCCCCAGCATTTT. This codes for CASSPGTGNNQPQHF. The V gene is TRBV18, the J gene TRBJ1-5; TRBD1 agrees at 9 bases. Germline lookup yields CDR1 KGHSH and CDR2 LQKENI. The V gene end was trimmed by 3 bases and the J gene end by 3 bases; junction bases not matched to a gene: 3. The CDR3 has 15 residues.